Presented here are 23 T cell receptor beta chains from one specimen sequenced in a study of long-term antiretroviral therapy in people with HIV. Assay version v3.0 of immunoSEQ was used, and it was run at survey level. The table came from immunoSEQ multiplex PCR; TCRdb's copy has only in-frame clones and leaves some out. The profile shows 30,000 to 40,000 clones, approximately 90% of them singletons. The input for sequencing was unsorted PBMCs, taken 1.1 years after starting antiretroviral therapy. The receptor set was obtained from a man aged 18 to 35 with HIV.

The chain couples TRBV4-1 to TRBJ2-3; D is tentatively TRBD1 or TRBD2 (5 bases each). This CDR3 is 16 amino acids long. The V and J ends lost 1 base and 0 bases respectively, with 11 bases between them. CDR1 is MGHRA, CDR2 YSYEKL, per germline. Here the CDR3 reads CASSQAGRDSTDTQYF. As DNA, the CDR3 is TGCGCCAGCAGCCAAGCGGGTAGGGACAGCACAGATACGCAGTATTTT.

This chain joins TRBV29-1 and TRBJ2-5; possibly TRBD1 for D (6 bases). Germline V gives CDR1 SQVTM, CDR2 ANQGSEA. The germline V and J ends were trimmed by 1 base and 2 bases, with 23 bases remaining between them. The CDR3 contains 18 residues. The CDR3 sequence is CSVEVLLGLGGLQETQYF. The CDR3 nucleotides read TGCAGCGTTGAAGTATTGCTGGGGCTAGGGGGATTACAAGAGACCCAGTACTTC.

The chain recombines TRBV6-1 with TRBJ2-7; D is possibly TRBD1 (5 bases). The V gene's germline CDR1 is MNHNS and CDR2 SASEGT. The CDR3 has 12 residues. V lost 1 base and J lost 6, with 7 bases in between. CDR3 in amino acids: CASSEGTPEQYF. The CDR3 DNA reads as TGTGCCAGCAGTGAAGGGACACCCGAGCAGTACTTC.

In nucleotides, the CDR3 is TGCGCCAGCAGCCAATTCCGAGGGGCCGGCTCTGGAAACACCATATATTTT. It is translated as CASSQFRGAGSGNTIYF. This chain connects TRBV4-1 to TRBJ1-3, with a possible D match to TRBD1 (5 bases). The CDR3 totals 17 residues. V was trimmed by 2 bases and J by 0 bases, leaving 14 bases between them. CDR1 is MGHRA, CDR2 YSYEKL, per germline.

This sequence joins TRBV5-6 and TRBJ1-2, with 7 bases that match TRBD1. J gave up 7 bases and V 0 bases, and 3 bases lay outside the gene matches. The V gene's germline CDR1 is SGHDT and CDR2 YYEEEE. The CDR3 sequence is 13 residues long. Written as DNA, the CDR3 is TGTGCCAGCAGCTTGGGACAGGGTTTTGGCTACACCTTC. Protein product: CASSLGQGFGYTF.

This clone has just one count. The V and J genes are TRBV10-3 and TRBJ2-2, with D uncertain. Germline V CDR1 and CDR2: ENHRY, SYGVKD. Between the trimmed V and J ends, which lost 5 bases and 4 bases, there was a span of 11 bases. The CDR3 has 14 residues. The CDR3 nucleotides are TGTGCCATCAGTAACACCCCGGGCACCGGGGAGCTGTTTTTT. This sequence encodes CAISNTPGTGELFF.

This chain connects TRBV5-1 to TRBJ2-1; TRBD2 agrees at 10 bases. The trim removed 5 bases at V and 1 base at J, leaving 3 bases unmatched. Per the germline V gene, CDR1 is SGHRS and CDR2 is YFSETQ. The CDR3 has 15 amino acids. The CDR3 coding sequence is TGCGCCAGCAGACTAGCGGGGTATTCCTACAATGAGCAGTTCTTC. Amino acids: CASRLAGYSYNEQFF.

The CDR3 spells CASTRGAEQYF. CDR3 nucleotide sequence: TGTGCCAGCACGCGGGGGGCCGAGCAGTACTTC. The J gene is TRBJ2-7, the V gene TRBV11-1; 8 bases align to TRBD2. This CDR3 region has 11 residues. With V trimmed by 7 bases and J by 6 bases, 2 bases remained unmatched. CDR1 and CDR2 (germline): SGHAT, FQDESV (reference sequence). Drawing the rest from reference TRBV11-1 and TRBJ2-7, the complete variable domain is EAEVAQSPRYKITEKSQAVAFWCDPISGHATLYWYRQILGQGPELLVQFQDESVVDDSQLPKDRFSAERLKGVDSTLKIQPAELGDSAMYLCASTRGAEQYFGPGTRLTVT.

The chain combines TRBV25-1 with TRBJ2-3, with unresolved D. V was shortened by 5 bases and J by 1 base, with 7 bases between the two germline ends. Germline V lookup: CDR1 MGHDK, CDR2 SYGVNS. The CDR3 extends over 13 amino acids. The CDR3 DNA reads TGTGCCAGCAGTTCAACCGGCACAGATACGCAGTATTTT. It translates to CASSSTGTDTQYF.

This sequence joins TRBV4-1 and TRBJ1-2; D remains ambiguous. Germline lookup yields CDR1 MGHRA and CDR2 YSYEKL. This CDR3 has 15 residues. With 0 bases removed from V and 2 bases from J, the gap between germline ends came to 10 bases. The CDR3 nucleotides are TGCGCCAGCAGCCAAGATCAGGCAGGAAACTATGGCTACACCTTC. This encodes CASSQDQAGNYGYTF.

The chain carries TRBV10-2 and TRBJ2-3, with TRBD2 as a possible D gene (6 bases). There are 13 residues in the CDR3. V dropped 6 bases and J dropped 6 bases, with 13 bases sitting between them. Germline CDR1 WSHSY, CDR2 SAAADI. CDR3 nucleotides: TGCGCCAGCAGGGGGGGAAACTCCGATACGCAGTATTTT. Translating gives CASRGGNSDTQYF.

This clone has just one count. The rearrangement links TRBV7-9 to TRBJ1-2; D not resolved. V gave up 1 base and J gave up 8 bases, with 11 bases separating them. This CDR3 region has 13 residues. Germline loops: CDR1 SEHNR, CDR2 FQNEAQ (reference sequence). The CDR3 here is CASSLGEMRGYTF. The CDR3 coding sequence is TGTGCCAGCAGCTTAGGGGAGATGAGGGGCTACACCTTC.

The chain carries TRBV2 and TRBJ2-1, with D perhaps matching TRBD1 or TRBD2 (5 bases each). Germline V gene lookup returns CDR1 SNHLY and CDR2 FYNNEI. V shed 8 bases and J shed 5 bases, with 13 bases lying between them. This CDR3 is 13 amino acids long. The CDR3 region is CASAQGRNNEQFF. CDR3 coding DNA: TGTGCCAGCGCTCAGGGACGGAACAATGAGCAGTTCTTC.

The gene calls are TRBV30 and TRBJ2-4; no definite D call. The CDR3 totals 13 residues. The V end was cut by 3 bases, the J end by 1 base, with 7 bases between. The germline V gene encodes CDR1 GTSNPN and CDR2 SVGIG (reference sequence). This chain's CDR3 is CAWRAVAKNIQYF. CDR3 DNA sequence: TGTGCCTGGAGGGCTGTTGCCAAAAACATTCAGTACTTC.

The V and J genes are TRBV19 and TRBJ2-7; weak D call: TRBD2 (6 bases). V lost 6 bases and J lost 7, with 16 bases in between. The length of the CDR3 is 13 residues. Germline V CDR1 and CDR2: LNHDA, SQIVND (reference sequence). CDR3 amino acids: CASSRLGGREQYF. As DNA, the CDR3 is TGTGCCAGTAGCCGACTGGGGGGTCGGGAGCAGTACTTC.

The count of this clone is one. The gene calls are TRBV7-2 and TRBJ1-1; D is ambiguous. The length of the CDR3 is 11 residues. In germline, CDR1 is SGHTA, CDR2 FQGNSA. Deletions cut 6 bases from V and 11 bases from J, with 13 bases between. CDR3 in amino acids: CASSYYREAFF. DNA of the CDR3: TGTGCCAGCAGTTATTACCGTGAGGCTTTCTTT. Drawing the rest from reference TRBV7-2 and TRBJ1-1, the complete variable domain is GAGVSQSPSNKVTEKGKDVELRCDPISGHTALYWYRQSLGQGLEFLIYFQGNSAPDKSGLPSDRFSAERTGGSVSTLTIQRTQQEDSAVYLCASSYYREAFFGQGTRLTVV.

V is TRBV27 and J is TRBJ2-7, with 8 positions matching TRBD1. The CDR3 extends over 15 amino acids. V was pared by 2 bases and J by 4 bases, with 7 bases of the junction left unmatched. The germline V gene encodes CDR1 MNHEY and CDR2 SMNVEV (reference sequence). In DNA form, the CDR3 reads TGTGCCAGCAGTTTAACAGGGGGAGCTTGGTACGAGCAGTACTTC. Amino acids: CASSLTGGAWYEQYF.

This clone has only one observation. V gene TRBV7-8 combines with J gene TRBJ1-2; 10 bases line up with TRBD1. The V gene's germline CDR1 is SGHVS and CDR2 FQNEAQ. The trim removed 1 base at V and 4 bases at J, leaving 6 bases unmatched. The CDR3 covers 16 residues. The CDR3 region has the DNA TGTGCCAGCAGCTTAGGGACAGGGGGTAACTTCTATGGCTACACCTTC. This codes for CASSLGTGGNFYGYTF. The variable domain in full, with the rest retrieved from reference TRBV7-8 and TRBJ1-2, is GAGVSQSPRYKVAKRGQDVALRCDPISGHVSLFWYQQALGQGPEFLTYFQNEAQLDKSGLPSDRFFAERPEGSVSTLKIQRTQQEDSAVYLCASSLGTGGNFYGYTFGSGTRLTVV.

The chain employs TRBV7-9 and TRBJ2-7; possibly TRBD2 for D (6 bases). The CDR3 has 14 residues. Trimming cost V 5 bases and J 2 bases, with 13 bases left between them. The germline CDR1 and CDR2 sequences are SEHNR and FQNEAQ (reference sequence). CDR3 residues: CASSPGRGTYEQYF. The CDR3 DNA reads TGTGCCAGCAGCCCGGGGCGGGGAACCTACGAGCAGTACTTC.

Written as DNA, the CDR3 is TGTGCCAGCACCCCGGGACACTTAATTTCCTACGAGCAGTACTTC. Its protein product is CASTPGHLISYEQYF. The V call is TRBV5-8, the J call TRBJ2-7; perhaps TRBD1 as D (6 bases). Trimming pared 6 bases from V and 1 base from J, leaving 17 bases between. The CDR3 consists of 15 residues. CDR1 is SGHTS and CDR2 is YDEGEE in the germline V gene.

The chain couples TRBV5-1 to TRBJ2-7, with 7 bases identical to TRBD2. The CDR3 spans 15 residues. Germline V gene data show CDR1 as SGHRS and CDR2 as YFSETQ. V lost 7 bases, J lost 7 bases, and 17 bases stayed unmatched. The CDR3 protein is CASERGAGAAGEQYF. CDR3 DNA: TGCGCCAGCGAGAGAGGGGCGGGAGCGGCGGGAGAGCAGTACTTC. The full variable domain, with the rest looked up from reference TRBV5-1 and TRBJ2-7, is KAGVTQTPRYLIKTRGQQVTLSCSPISGHRSVSWYQQTPGQGLQFLFEYFSETQRNKGNFPGRFSGRQFSNSRSEMNVSTLELGDSALYLCASERGAGAAGEQYFGPGTRLTVT.

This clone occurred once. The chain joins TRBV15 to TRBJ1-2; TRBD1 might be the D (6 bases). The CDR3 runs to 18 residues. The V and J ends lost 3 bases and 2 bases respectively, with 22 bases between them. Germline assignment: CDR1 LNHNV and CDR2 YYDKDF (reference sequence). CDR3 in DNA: TGTGCCACCAGCAGGGCTTTATTGGGACACGCAAAAAACTATGGCTACACCTTC. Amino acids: CATSRALLGHAKNYGYTF. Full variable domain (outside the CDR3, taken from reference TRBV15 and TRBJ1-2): DAMVIQNPRYQVTQFGKPVTLSCSQTLNHNVMYWYQQKSSQAPKLLFHYYDKDFNNEADTPDNFQSRRPNTSFCFLDIRSPGLGDTAMYLCATSRALLGHAKNYGYTFGSGTRLTVV.

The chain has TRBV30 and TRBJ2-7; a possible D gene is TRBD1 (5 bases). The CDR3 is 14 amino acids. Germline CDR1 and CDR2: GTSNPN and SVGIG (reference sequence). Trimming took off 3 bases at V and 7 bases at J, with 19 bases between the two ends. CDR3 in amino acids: CAWSPTPVTGEQYF. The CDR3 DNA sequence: TGTGCCTGGAGCCCAACCCCCGTTACAGGTGAGCAGTACTTC.